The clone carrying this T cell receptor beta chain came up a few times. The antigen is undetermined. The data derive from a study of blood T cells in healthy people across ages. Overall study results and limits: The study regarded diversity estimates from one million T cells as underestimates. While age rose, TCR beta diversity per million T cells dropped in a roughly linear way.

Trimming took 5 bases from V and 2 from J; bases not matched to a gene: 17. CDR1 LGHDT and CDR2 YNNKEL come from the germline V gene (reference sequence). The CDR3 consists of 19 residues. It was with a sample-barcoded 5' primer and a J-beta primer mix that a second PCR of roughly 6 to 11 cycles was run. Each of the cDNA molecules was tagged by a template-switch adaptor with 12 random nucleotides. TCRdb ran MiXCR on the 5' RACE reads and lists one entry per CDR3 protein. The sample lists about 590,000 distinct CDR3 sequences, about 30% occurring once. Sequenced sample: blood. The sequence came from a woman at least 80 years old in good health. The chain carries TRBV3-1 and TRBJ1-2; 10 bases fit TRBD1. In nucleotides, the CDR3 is TGTGCCAGCAGCTTTTATCAAGGGACAGGGGAAAGGGTCAACTATGGCTACACCTTC. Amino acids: CASSFYQGTGERVNYGYTF.